A single sample is the source of the 11 T cell receptor beta chains below, sequenced in a study of shared clonotypes between healthy human individuals. Generated by immunoSEQ multiplex PCR, the TCRdb table keeps only in-frame clones and is missing some. In the table there are 1.6 million or so clones, 98% of which are singletons. The sample taken for sequencing was naive CD4+ T cells sorted from blood. The subset here: CD45RA+ positively selected. The receptors stem from a man younger than 40 in good health.

The chain combines TRBV5-6 with TRBJ2-7; 9 positions agree with TRBD2. The CDR3 length is 14 residues. V shed 4 bases, J shed 3 bases, and the junction held 5 bases outside the gene matches. The germline V gene encodes CDR1 SGHDT and CDR2 YYEEEE. The CDR3: CASSRGTSFYEQYF. CDR3 DNA sequence: TGTGCCAGCAGCCGCGGGACTAGCTTCTACGAGCAGTACTTC.

The chain carries TRBV18 and TRBJ2-5; unclear D gene. CDR1 and CDR2 from the germline V gene are KGHSH and LQKENI. Trimming took off 1 base at V and 1 base at J, with 7 bases between the two ends. The CDR3 totals 14 residues. CDR3 amino acids: CASSPRATQETQYF. In nucleotides, the CDR3 is TGTGCCAGCTCACCACGGGCCACCCAAGAGACCCAGTACTTC. Drawing the rest from reference TRBV18 and TRBJ2-5, the complete variable domain is NAGVMQNPRHLVRRRGQEARLRCSPMKGHSHVYWYRQLPEEGLKFMVYLQKENIIDESGMPKERFSAEFPKEGPSILRIQQVVRGDSAAYFCASSPRATQETQYFGPGTRLLVL.

CDR3 coding DNA: TGTGCCAGCAGCCGTAACAGGGGGCTATCGGCTAATGAAAAACTGTTTTTT. Its translation is CASSRNRGLSANEKLFF. J is TRBJ1-4 and V is TRBV7-2; 9 nucleotides align to TRBD1. Losses at the gene ends were 5 bases for V and 3 bases for J; bases not matched to a gene: 10. CDR1 is SGHTA, CDR2 FQGNSA, per germline. The CDR3 runs to 17 residues.

This clone was recorded a few times. Other DNA sequences in this sample translate to the same CDR3. The genes are TRBV5-4 and TRBJ2-2; D call uncertain. CDR3 size: 12 residues. V lost 3 bases to trimming and J lost 2 bases, with 2 bases between them. Germline-derived CDR1 and CDR2 are SGHNT and YYREEE (reference sequence). The CDR3 protein is CASSSNTGELFF. For the CDR3, the DNA is TGTGCCAGCAGCTCTAACACCGGGGAGCTGTTTTTT.

The chain uses TRBV7-9 and TRBJ2-1, with a weak D call TRBD2 (5 bases). The germline CDR1 and CDR2 sequences are SEHNR and FQNEAQ (reference sequence). Trimming shortened V by 4 bases and J by 6 bases, and 16 bases separated the two germline ends. CDR3 length: 15 amino acids. The CDR3 reads CASSSLGLAFNEQFF. The DNA for the CDR3 is TGTGCCAGCAGCTCTCTAGGACTGGCCTTCAATGAGCAGTTCTTC. The complete variable domain, with remaining parts taken from reference TRBV7-9 and TRBJ2-1, reads DTGVSQNPRHKITKRGQNVTFRCDPISEHNRLYWYRQTLGQGPEFLTYFQNEAQLEKSRLLSDRFSAERPKGSFSTLEIQRTEQGDSAMYLCASSSLGLAFNEQFFGPGTRLTVL.

The CDR3 DNA sequence: TGTGCCAGTAGTGACGGCTTCTATGGCTACACCTTC. Translated, it gives CASSDGFYGYTF. J is TRBJ1-2 and V is TRBV19; D not certain. Trimming took 5 bases from V and 4 from J, leaving 8 bases between them. Germline lookup yields CDR1 LNHDA and CDR2 SQIVND (reference sequence). The CDR3 loop spans 12 amino acids. The variable domain in full, with the rest retrieved from reference TRBV19 and TRBJ1-2, is DGGITQSPKYLFRKEGQNVTLSCEQNLNHDAMYWYRQDPGQGLRLIYYSQIVNDFQKGDIAEGYSVSREKKESFPLTVTSAQKNPTAFYLCASSDGFYGYTFGSGTRLTVV.

This chain links TRBV25-1 with TRBJ2-7; 14 bases fit TRBD2. There are 15 residues in the CDR3. The junction had 1 base not matched to a gene; V was cut back by 3 bases and J by 3 bases. Germline V gene lookup returns CDR1 MGHDK and CDR2 SYGVNS. For the CDR3, the DNA is TGTGCCAGCAGTGACGGACTAGCGGGAGGCTACGAGCAGTACTTC. It encodes CASSDGLAGGYEQYF.

This chain links TRBV7-2 with TRBJ2-2; 9 bases align to TRBD1. The V gene's germline CDR1 is SGHTA and CDR2 FQGNSA. With 5 bases clipped from V and 4 bases from J, the junction kept 8 bases outside the gene matches. CDR3 length: 16 amino acids. The CDR3 loop reads CASSSPTGGLTGELFF. DNA of the CDR3: TGTGCCAGCAGCAGTCCGACAGGGGGTCTCACCGGGGAGCTGTTTTTT.

The gene calls are TRBV9 and TRBJ2-7; TRBD1 might be the D (6 bases). Germline V CDR1 and CDR2: SGDLS, YYNGEE. This CDR3 is 14 amino acids long. Trimming removed 4 bases at V and 3 bases at J, with 14 bases between. The CDR3 DNA is TGTGCCAGCAGCAGGACAGACATTCGCTACGAGCAGTACTTC. It specifies CASSRTDIRYEQYF.

This chain uses TRBV9 with TRBJ2-7; D is possibly TRBD2 (6 bases). Trimming shortened V by 0 bases and J by 1 base, and 8 bases separated the two germline ends. Germline V gene lookup returns CDR1 SGDLS and CDR2 YYNGEE. The CDR3 loop spans 14 amino acids. CDR3 amino acids: CASSVEDYSYEQYF. CDR3 bases: TGTGCCAGCAGCGTAGAGGACTATTCCTACGAGCAGTACTTC.

This chain connects TRBV5-1 to TRBJ1-1, with a weak D call TRBD1 (6 bases). Trimming took off 6 bases at V and 0 bases at J, with 12 bases between the two ends. In germline, CDR1 is SGHRS, CDR2 YFSETQ. The CDR3 length is 14 residues. The CDR3 DNA reads as TGCGCCAGCACAGGACAGAGTCTGAACACTGAAGCTTTCTTT. Translated: CASTGQSLNTEAFF.